This T cell receptor (beta chain) was identified during a study of blood T cell repertoires in COVID-19. Study-wide context: Samples came from the United States, Italy and Spain, spanning acute and convalescent COVID-19.

Source study methods: It was from reference gene primer amplification that nucleated cell counts were estimated. Here immunoSEQ multiplex PCR was the method, and the copy in TCRdb shows in-frame clones only, minus some. D and trimming were read from the DNA, whereas the V and J calls and clone size are those reported in that table. This table has approximately 300,000 clones, more than 80% appearing once. This CDR3 spans 14 amino acids. Germline loops: CDR1 SGHRS, CDR2 YFSETQ. The V and J ends lost 3 bases and 3 bases, in that order; junction bases with no gene match: 2. Sequencing was carried out using peripheral blood. This TCR derives from a woman under 40 with COVID-19, enrolled during active disease. This sequence joins TRBV5-1 and TRBJ2-7; 11 nucleotides agree with TRBD2. This CDR3 reads CASSSTSGNYEQYF. Here the CDR3 DNA reads TGCGCCAGCAGCTCGACTAGCGGGAACTACGAGCAGTACTTC. The full variable domain, rest sourced from reference TRBV5-1 and TRBJ2-7, is KAGVTQTPRYLIKTRGQQVTLSCSPISGHRSVSWYQQTPGQGLQFLFEYFSETQRNKGNFPGRFSGRQFSNSRSEMNVSTLELGDSALYLCASSSTSGNYEQYFGPGTRLTVT.